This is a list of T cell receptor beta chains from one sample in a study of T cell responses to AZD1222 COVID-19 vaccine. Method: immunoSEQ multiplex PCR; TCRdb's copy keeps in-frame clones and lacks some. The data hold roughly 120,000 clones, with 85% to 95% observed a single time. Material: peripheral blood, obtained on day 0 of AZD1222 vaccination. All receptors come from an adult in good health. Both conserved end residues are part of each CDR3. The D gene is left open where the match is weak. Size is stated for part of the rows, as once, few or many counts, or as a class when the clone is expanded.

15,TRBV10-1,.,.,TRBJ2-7,TGCGCCAGCAGTCTTACCGGGGCAAAGGCCTACGAGCAGTACTTC,CASSLTGAKAYEQYF
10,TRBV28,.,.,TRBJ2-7,TGTGCCAGCAGCGACTACGAGCAGTACTTC,CASSDYEQYF
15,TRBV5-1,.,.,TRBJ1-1,TGCGCCAGCAGCTTGCTTGGGGGGAGGAAAGGTGAAGCTTTCTTT,CASSLLGGRKGEAFF
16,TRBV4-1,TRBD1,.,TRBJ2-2,TGCGCCAGCAGCCTATTGACAGGGCCTTACACCGGGGAGCTGTTTTTT,CASSLLTGPYTGELFF
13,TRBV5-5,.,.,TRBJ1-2,TGTGCCAGCAGCTTCGACAGTAACTATGGCTACACCTTC,CASSFDSNYGYTF
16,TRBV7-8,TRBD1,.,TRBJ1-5,TGTGCCAGCAGCTTAGCGGGACAGCCCTACAATCAGCCCCAGCATTTT,CASSLAGQPYNQPQHF
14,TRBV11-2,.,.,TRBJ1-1,TGTGCCAGCAGCTTCCCCTTGAAGAACACTGAAGCTTTCTTT,CASSFPLKNTEAFF
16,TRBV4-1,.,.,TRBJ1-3,TGCGCCAGCAGCCAAGCTGGGGTAGCAGCTTACAACACCATATATTTT,CASSQAGVAAYNTIYF
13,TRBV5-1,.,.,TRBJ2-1,TGCGCCAGCAGCTTCGGGGGCTACAATGAGCAGTTCTTC,CASSFGGYNEQFF
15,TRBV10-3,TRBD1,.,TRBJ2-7,TGTGCCATCAGCCTAGACAGGGGGGACCTCTACGAGCAGTACTTC,CAISLDRGDLYEQYF
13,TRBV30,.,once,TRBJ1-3,TGTGCCTGGAGTGTACGGAACGGAAACACCATATATTTT,CAWSVRNGNTIYF
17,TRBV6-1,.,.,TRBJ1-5,TGTGCCAGCAGTGCAGGGCCCCACTTTTATAGCAATCAGCCCCAGCATTTT,CASSAGPHFYSNQPQHF
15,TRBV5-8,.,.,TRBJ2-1,TGTGCCAGCAGCCCCTTGCGGGGCCCCTACAATGAGCAGTTCTTC,CASSPLRGPYNEQFF
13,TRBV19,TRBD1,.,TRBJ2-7,TGTGCCAGTAGTACCCGGGACAGCAGTGGGCAGTACTTC,CASSTRDSSGQYF
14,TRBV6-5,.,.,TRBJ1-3,TGTGCCAGCAATCTATTCCACTCTGGAAACACCATATATTTT,CASNLFHSGNTIYF
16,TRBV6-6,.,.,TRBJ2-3,TGTGCCAGCAGTTACGAAGACTCCGAGGGGCCAGATACGCAGTATTTT,CASSYEDSEGPDTQYF
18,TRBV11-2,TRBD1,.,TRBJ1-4,TGTGCCAGCAGCTTAGGATACGGAACAGGGGCAACTAATGAAAAACTGTTTTTT,CASSLGYGTGATNEKLFF
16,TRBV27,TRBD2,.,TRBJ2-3,TGTGCCAGCAGTCTACTGGCTAGCGGGAGGCCAGATACGCAGTATTTT,CASSLLASGRPDTQYF
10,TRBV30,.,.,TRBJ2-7,TGTGCCTGGAGTCGCAACGAGCAGTACTTC,CAWSRNEQYF
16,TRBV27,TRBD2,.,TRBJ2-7,TGTGCCAGCAGTTTGTCGGTGGGGGACTACGACTACGAGCAGTACTTC,CASSLSVGDYDYEQYF
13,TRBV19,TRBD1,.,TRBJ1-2,TGTGCCAGTAGGGACAGGGTTAACTATGGCTACACCTTC,CASRDRVNYGYTF
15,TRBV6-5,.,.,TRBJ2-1,TGTGCCAGCAGTTACGGCCTGGAGGGGTACAATGAGCAGTTCTTC,CASSYGLEGYNEQFF
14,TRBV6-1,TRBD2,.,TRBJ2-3,TGTGCCAGCAGTGATTGGGGGGGGACAGATACGCAGTATTTT,CASSDWGGTDTQYF
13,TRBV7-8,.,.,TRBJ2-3,TGTGCCAGCAGCCCGTCGGGAATAGATACGCAGTATTTT,CASSPSGIDTQYF
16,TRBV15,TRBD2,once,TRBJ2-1,TGTGCCACCAGCAGAGATGCACTAGCGGGAGCCAATGAGCAGTTCTTC,CATSRDALAGANEQFF
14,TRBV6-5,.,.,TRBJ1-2,TGTGCCAGCAGTTACGGAGGGATGTTCGGAGGCTACACCTTC,CASSYGGMFGGYTF
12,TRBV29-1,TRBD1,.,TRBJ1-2,TGCAGCGTTACGACAGGGGGCGAGGGCTACACCTTC,CSVTTGGEGYTF
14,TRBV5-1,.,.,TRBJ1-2,TGCGCCAGCAGCTTGGCGCCAGGCACCTATGGCTACACCTTC,CASSLAPGTYGYTF
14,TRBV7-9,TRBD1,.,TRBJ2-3,TGTGCCAGCAGTCAGGACAGGGCTGCAGATACGCAGTATTTT,CASSQDRAADTQYF
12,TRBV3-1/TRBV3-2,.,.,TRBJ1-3,TGTGCCAGCAGCCAGCCTGGAAACACCATATATTTT,CASSQPGNTIYF
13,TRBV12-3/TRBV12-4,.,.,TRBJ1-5,TGTGCCAGCAGCGCGCCGGGGGGGCAGCCCCAGCATTTT,CASSAPGGQPQHF
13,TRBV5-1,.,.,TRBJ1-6,TGCGCCACCCGAGGCTCAGTGGATTCACCCCTCCACTTT,CATRGSVDSPLHF
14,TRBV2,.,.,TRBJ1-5,TGTGCCAGCAGTGGACAGCGAATAAATCAGCCCCAGCATTTT,CASSGQRINQPQHF
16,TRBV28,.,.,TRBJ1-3,TGTGCCAGCAGTCCCCCGGGGTCTGGCACTGGAAACACCATATATTTT,CASSPPGSGTGNTIYF
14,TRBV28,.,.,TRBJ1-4,TGTGCCAGCAGTTCACCGGGAGCCGGGGAAAAACTGTTTTTT,CASSSPGAGEKLFF
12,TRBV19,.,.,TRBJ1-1,TGTGCCAGTAGTGCCGGGACAATTGAAGCTTTCTTT,CASSAGTIEAFF
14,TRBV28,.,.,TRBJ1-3,TGTGCCAGCAGACAGGGCCACTCTGGAAACACCATATATTTT,CASRQGHSGNTIYF
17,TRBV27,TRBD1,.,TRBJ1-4,TGTGCCAGCAGGCCCGGTTCGGTGGGACAGGGTAATGAAAAACTGTTTTTT,CASRPGSVGQGNEKLFF
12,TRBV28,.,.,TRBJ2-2,TGTGCCAGCAGTGGGTACACCGGGGAGCTGTTTTTT,CASSGYTGELFF
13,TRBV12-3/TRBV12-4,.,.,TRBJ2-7,TGTGCCAGCAGCCTTACAGTTTCGGGCGAGCAGTACTTC,CASSLTVSGEQYF
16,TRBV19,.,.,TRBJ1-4,TGTGCCAGTAGTATCTTTTCCGGAGCAACTAATGAAAAACTGTTTTTT,CASSIFSGATNEKLFF
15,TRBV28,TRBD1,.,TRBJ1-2,TGTGCCAGCAGCCCACAGGACAGGGAAGGCTATGGCTACACCTTC,CASSPQDREGYGYTF
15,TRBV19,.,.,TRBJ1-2,TGTGCCAGCACCGTTGTCGCTGGGGGGGGCCGTGGCTACACCTTC,CASTVVAGGGRGYTF
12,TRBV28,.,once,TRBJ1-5,TGTGCCAGCACCGACCTTTCCCAGCCCCAGCATTTT,CASTDLSQPQHF
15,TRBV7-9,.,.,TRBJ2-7,TGTGCCAGCAGCCCCCCCTCTAGGGGCATTGTCGAGCAGTACTTC,CASSPPSRGIVEQYF
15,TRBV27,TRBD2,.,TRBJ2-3,TGTGCCAGTAAGGTTACGAGCGGGGGTCCAGATACGCAGTATTTT,CASKVTSGGPDTQYF
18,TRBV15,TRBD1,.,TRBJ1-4,TGTGCCACCAGCAGAGATCGGGCCCGGGACAGGGGTTATGAAAAACTGTTTTTT,CATSRDRARDRGYEKLFF
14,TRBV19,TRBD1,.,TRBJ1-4,TGTGCCAGTAGTCCGGGACAGGGAGCTGAAAAACTGTTTTTT,CASSPGQGAEKLFF
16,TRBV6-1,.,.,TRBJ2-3,TGTGCCAGCACTGACTGGCAGGGGGCGCGGGGGGATACGCAGTATTTT,CASTDWQGARGDTQYF
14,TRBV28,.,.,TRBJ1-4,TGTGCCAGCAGCCCCCCCGGTCTTAATGAAAAACTGTTTTTT,CASSPPGLNEKLFF
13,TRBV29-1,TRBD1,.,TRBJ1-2,TGCAGCGTTTCCCCGACAGGGCCGGATGGCTACACCTTC,CSVSPTGPDGYTF
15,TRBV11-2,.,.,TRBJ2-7,TGTGCCAGCAGCTTAGGCGGACAGATTTCCTACGAGCAGTACTTC,CASSLGGQISYEQYF
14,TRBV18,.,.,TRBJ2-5,TGTGCCAGCTCACCGACAGGTGGCCAAGAGACCCAGTACTTC,CASSPTGGQETQYF
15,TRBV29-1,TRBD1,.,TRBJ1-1,TGCAGCGTTGCAGGGACAGAGGGCGGGCACACTGAAGCTTTCTTT,CSVAGTEGGHTEAFF